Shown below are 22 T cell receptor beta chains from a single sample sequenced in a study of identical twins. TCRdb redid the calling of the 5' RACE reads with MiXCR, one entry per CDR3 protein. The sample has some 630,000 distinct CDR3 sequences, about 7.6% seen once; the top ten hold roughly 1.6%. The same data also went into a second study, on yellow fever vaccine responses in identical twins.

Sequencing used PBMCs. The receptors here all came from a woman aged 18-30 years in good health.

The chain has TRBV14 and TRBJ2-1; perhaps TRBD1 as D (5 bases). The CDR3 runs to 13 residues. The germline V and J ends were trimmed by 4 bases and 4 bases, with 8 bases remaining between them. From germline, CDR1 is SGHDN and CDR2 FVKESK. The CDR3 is CASSRRQYNEQFF. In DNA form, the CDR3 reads TGTGCCAGCAGCCGGAGACAGTACAATGAGCAGTTCTTC.

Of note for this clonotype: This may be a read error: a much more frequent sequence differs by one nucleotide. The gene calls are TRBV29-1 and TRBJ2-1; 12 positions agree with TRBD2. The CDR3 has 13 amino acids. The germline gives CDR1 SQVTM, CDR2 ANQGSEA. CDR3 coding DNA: TGCAGCGCCCGGACTAGCGGGAAGAATGAGCAGATCTTC. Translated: CSARTSGKNEQIF.

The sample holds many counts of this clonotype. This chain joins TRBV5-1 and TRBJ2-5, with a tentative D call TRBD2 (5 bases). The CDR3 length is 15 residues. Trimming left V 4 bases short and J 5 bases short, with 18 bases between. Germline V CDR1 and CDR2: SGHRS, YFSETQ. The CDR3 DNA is TGCGCCAGCAGCCTATTCGGGATGTCTGGGGAGACCCAGTACTTC. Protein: CASSLFGMSGETQYF.

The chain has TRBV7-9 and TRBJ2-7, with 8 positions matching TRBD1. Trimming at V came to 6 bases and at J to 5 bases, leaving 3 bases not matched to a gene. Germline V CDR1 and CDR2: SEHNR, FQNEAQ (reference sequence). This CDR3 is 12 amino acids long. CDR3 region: CASSTQGDEQYV. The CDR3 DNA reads TGTGCCAGCAGTACACAGGGGGACGAGCAGTACGTC.

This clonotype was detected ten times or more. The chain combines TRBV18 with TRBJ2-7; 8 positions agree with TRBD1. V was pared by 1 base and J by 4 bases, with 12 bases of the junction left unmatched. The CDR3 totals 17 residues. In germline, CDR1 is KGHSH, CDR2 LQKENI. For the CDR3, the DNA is TGTGCCAGCTCACCACAGATCGGACAGGGCGGTTTATACGAGCAGTACTTC. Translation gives CASSPQIGQGGLYEQYF.

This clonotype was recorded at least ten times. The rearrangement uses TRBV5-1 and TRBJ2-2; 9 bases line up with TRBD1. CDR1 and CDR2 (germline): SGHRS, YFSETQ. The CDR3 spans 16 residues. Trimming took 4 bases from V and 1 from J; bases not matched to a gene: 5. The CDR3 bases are TGCGCCAGCAGCCTCGGACAGGGGATGAACACCGGGGAGCTGTTTTTT. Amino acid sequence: CASSLGQGMNTGELFF. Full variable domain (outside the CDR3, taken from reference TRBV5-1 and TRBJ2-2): KAGVTQTPRYLIKTRGQQVTLSCSPISGHRSVSWYQQTPGQGLQFLFEYFSETQRNKGNFPGRFSGRQFSNSRSEMNVSTLELGDSALYLCASSLGQGMNTGELFFGEGSRLTVL.

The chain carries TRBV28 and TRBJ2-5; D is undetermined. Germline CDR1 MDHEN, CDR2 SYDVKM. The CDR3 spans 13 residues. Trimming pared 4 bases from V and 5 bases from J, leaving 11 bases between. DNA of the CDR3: TGTGCCAGCAGTTGGGTTGGGGTCGAGACCCAGTACTTC. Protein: CASSWVGVETQYF.

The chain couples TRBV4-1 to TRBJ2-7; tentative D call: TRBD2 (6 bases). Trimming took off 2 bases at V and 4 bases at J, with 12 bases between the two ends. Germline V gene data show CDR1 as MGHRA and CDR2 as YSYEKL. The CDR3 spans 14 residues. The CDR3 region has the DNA TGCGCCAGCAGCCAATTCCTAGCGAAATACGAGCAGTACTTC. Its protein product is CASSQFLAKYEQYF.

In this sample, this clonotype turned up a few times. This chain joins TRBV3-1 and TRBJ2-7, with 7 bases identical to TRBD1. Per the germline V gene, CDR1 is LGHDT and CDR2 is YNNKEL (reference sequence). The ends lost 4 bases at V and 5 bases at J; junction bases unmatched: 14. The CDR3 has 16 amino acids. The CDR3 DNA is TGTGCCAGCAGCCGGACAGGCCTTATTGTGGATCACGAGCAGTACTTC. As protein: CASSRTGLIVDHEQYF.

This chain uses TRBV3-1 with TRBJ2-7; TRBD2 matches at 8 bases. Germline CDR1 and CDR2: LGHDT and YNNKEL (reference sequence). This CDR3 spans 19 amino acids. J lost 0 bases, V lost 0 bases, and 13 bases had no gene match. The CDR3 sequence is CASSQDGGSGVLSSYEQYF. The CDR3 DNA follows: TGTGCCAGCAGCCAAGATGGGGGTAGCGGGGTACTCAGCTCCTACGAGCAGTACTTC.

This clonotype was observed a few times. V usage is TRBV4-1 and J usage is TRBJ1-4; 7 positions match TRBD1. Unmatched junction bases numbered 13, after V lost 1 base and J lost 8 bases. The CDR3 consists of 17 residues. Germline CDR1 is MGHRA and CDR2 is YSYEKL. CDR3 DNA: TGCGCCAGCAGCCAAGTTCGACAGGGTCGACGACAAGAAAAACTGTTTTTT. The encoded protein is CASSQVRQGRRQEKLFF.

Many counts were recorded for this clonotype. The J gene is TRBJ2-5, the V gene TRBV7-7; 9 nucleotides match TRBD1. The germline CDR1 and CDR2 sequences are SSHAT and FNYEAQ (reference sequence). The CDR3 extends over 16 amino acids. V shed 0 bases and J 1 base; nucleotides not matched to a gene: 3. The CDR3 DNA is TGTGCCAGCAGCTTAGCGCCGACAGGGGGCCAAGAGACCCAGTACTTC. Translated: CASSLAPTGGQETQYF.

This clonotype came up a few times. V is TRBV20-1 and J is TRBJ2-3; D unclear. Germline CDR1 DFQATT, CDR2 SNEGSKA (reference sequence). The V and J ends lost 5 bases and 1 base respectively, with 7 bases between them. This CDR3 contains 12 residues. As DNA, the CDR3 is TGCAGTGCTCACCCTCGCACAGATACGCAGTATTTT. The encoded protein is CSAHPRTDTQYF.

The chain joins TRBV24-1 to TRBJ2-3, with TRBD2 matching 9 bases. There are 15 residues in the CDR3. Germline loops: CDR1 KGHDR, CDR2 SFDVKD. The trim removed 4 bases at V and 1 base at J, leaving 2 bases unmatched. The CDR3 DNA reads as TGTGCCACCAGTGAAAGGACTAGCGGCACAGATACGCAGTATTTT. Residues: CATSERTSGTDTQYF.

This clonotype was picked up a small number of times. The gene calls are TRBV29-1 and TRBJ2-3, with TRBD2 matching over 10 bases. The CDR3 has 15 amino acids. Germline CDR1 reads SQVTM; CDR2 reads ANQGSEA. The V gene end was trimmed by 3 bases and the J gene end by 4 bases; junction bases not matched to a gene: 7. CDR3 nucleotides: TGCAGCGTTGATAAGGCTAGCGGGAGCGCAGATACGCAGTATTTT. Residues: CSVDKASGSADTQYF.

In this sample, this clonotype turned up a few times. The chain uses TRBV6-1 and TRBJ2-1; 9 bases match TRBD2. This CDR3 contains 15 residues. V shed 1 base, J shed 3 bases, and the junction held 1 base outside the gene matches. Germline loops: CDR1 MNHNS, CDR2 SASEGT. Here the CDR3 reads CASSEELAGYNEQFF. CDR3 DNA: TGTGCCAGCAGTGAAGAACTAGCGGGCTACAATGAGCAGTTCTTC.

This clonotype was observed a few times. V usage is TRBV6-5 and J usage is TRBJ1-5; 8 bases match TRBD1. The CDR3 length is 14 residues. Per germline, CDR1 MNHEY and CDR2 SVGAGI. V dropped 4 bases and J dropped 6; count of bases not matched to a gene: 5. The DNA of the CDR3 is TGTGCCAGCAGTTCGACAGGGGATCGTCAGCCCCAGCATTTT. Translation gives CASSSTGDRQPQHF.

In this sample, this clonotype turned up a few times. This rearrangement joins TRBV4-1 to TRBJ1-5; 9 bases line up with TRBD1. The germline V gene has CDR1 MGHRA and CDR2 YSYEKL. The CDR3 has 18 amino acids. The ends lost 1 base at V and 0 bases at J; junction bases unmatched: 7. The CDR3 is CASSQALGTGYSNQPQHF. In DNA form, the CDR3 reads TGCGCCAGCAGCCAAGCCTTGGGGACAGGGTATAGCAATCAGCCCCAGCATTTT.

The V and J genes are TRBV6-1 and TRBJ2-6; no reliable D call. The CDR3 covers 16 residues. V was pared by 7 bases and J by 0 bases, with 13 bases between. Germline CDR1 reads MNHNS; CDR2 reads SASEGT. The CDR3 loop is CASTVLINSGANVLTF. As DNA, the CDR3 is TGTGCCAGCACAGTACTTATTAACTCTGGGGCCAACGTCCTGACTTTC.

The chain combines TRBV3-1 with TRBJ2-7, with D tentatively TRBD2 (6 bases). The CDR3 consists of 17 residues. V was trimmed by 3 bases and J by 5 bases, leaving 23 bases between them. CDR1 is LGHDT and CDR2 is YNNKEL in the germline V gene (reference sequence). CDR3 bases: TGTGCCAGCAGCCATAAATGGGCGGGACCCTCGACTAACGAGCAGTACTTC. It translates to CASSHKWAGPSTNEQYF.

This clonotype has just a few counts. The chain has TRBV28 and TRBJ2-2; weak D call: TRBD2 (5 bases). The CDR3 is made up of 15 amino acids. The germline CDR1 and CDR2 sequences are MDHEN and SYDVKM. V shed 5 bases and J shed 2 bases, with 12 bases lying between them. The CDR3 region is CASSRIDYNTGELFF. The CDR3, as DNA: TGTGCCAGCAGTAGGATTGACTATAACACCGGGGAGCTGTTTTTT.

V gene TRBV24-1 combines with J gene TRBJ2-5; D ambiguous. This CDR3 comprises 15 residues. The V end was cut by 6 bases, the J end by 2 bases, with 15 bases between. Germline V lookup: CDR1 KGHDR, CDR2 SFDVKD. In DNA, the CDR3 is TGTGCCACCAGTTTTGGGCACGGTGCTCAAGAGACCCAGTACTTC. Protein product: CATSFGHGAQETQYF.